This TCR beta chain stems from a study of somatic mutations in cytotoxic T cells in rheumatoid arthritis. General study results and limits: Antigen specificity of the expanded CD8+ clones was not determined.

In regard to this clone: The antigen remains undetermined.

In germline, CDR1 is LGHNA, CDR2 YNFKEQ. V lost 1 base and J 0 bases, leaving 10 bases between the germline ends. The CDR3 totals 16 residues. The protocol was immunoSEQ multiplex PCR, while the TCRdb copy is restricted to in-frame clones and leaves out a portion. Seen here are under 35,000 clones, around 86% observed once, and the top ten hold roughly 9.7%. The sequence came from an adult with rheumatoid arthritis. The chain carries TRBV4-2 and TRBJ2-4, with a possible D match to TRBD2 (6 bases). Sequencing was done on a sample of CD8+ T cells sorted from blood. The chain's CDR3 is CASSQVRDLAKNIQYF. The DNA of the CDR3 is TGTGCCAGCAGCCAAGTTCGGGACTTAGCCAAAAACATTCAGTACTTC.